Below are 7 T cell receptor beta chains sequenced from a single sample in a study of a mutant IDH1 vaccine in newly diagnosed glioma. Sequencing was performed with immunoSEQ multiplex PCR; in TCRdb, only in-frame clones are kept and a portion is missing. The table includes around 50,000 clones, roughly 85% detected once. Stated time point: baseline, week 1 (first vaccination visit). Treatment noted: pre-vaccination baseline after standard-of-care therapy. The sequencing here drew on PBMCs, taken from a glioma patient treated with radiotherapy, temozolomide or both. Source of these receptors: a middle-aged man with glioma.

The CDR3 protein is CASSRTGGTNTEAFF. The CDR3 nucleotides are TGCGCCAGCAGCCGAACAGGGGGAACTAACACTGAAGCTTTCTTT. J is TRBJ1-1 and V is TRBV5-1; 8 nucleotides line up with TRBD1. CDR3 length equals 15 residues. V lost 4 bases, J lost 2 bases, and 7 bases stayed unmatched. Per the germline V gene, CDR1 is SGHRS and CDR2 is YFSETQ. Looking up the rest from reference TRBV5-1 and TRBJ1-1 gives the full variable domain: KAGVTQTPRYLIKTRGQQVTLSCSPISGHRSVSWYQQTPGQGLQFLFEYFSETQRNKGNFPGRFSGRQFSNSRSEMNVSTLELGDSALYLCASSRTGGTNTEAFFGQGTRLTVV.

This chain connects TRBV25-1 to TRBJ2-3, with TRBD2 matching 7 bases. The CDR3 length is 14 residues. Trimming removed 7 bases from V and 6 bases from J; junction bases left unmatched: 10. Germline CDR1 is MGHDK and CDR2 is SYGVNS. The CDR3 is CASTKRDHGDTQYF. The CDR3 region has the DNA TGTGCCAGCACGAAGCGGGACCATGGGGATACGCAGTATTTT.

This clone appeared a single time. The same CDR3 can be traced to other DNA sequences in this sample. The J gene is TRBJ2-6, the V gene TRBV4-3, with D unclear. The CDR3 has 15 amino acids. V lost 1 base, J lost 2 bases, and 6 bases lay in between. CDR1 is LGHNA and CDR2 is YSLEER in the germline V gene. CDR3 sequence (DNA): TGCGCCAGCAGCCAAGGCAGAGCTGGGGCCAACGTCCTGACTTTC. Translated, it gives CASSQGRAGANVLTF.

This chain connects TRBV6-5 to TRBJ2-3; a possible D gene is TRBD2 (6 bases). CDR1 MNHEY and CDR2 SVGAGI come from the germline V gene. V was pared by 6 bases and J by 2 bases, with 9 bases between. The CDR3 is made up of 13 amino acids. The CDR3, as DNA: TGTGCCAGCAGAAGCGGGCCCACAGATACGCAGTATTTT. It codes for CASRSGPTDTQYF.

The chain couples TRBV19 to TRBJ2-7, with D uncertain. With 0 bases removed from V and 0 bases from J, the gap between germline ends came to 6 bases. The germline V gene encodes CDR1 LNHDA and CDR2 SQIVND (reference sequence). The CDR3 extends over 14 amino acids. CDR3 bases: TGTGCCAGTAGTATAGATAAGGCCTCCTACGAGCAGTACTTC. Encoded protein: CASSIDKASYEQYF.

This clone was recorded once. This chain connects TRBV5-1 to TRBJ2-1; a weak D match, TRBD2 (6 bases). V was cut by 2 bases and J by 4 bases, with 13 bases left in between. Germline loops: CDR1 SGHRS, CDR2 YFSETQ. This CDR3 contains 15 residues. CDR3 DNA: TGCGCCAGCAGCTTCGGGCAGGACTATTACAATGAGCAGTTCTTC. It encodes CASSFGQDYYNEQFF.

This chain links TRBV11-1 with TRBJ1-1; 8 bases line up with TRBD1. Germline trimming cut 5 bases from V and 5 bases from J; bases unmatched to any gene: 10. The CDR3 contains 15 residues. Germline loops: CDR1 SGHAT, CDR2 FQDESV (reference sequence). CDR3 region: CASSTRLRGRTEAFF. The CDR3, as DNA: TGTGCCAGCAGCACACGCCTCAGGGGGCGAACTGAAGCTTTCTTT.